The following is a TCR beta chain sequence with its context. The ends were cut back, 2 bases at V and 1 base at J, with 9 bases in the middle. The CDR3 is 15 amino acids. The V gene's germline CDR1 is SGHTA and CDR2 FQGNSA. This specimen comes from a study of blood T cell repertoires in COVID-19. Whole-study context: Acute-phase and convalescent COVID-19 samples originated in the United States, Italy and Spain.

In the original workflow: It was from reference gene primer amplification that nucleated cell counts were estimated. The assay was immunoSEQ multiplex PCR, and TCRdb's table has in-frame clones only and misses some. D and trimming come from the DNA, and the V and J calls and clone size come from that table. The data show about 150,000 clones, about 83% seen once. Sequences were obtained from peripheral blood. This chain connects TRBV7-2 to TRBJ1-5; D not resolved. The TCR was taken from a woman aged 55-70 years with COVID-19, enrolled during active disease. The CDR3 loop is CASSLQRGSNQPQHF. DNA of the CDR3: TGTGCCAGCAGCTTACAAAGAGGGAGCAATCAGCCCCAGCATTTT.